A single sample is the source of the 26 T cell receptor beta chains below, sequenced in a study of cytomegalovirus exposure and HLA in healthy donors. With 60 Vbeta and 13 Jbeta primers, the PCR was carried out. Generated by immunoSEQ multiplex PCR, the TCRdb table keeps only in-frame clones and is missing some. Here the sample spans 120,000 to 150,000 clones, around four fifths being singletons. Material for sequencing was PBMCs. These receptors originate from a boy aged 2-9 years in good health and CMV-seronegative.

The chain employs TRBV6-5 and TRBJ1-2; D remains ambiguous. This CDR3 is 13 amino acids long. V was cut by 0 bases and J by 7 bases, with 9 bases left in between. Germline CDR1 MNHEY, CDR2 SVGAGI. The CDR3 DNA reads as TGTGCCAGCAGTTACTCGCGGTCGGGTGGCTACACCTTC. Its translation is CASSYSRSGGYTF.

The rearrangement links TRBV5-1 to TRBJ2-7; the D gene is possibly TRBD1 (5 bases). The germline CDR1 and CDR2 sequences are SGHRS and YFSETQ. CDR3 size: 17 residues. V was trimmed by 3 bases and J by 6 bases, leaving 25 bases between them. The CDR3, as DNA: TGCGCCAGCAGCTCCTCGTTTGGGGCTCGCACTTTTTTCGAGCAGTACTTC. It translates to CASSSSFGARTFFEQYF. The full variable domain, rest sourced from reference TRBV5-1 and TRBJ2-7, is KAGVTQTPRYLIKTRGQQVTLSCSPISGHRSVSWYQQTPGQGLQFLFEYFSETQRNKGNFPGRFSGRQFSNSRSEMNVSTLELGDSALYLCASSSSFGARTFFEQYFGPGTRLTVT.

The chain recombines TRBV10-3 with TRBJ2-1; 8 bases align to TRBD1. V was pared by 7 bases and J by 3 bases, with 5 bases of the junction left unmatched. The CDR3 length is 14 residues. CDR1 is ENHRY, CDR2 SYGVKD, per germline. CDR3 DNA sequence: TGTGCCATCACCCGGACAGGGCGCTACAATGAGCAGTTCTTC. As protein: CAITRTGRYNEQFF.

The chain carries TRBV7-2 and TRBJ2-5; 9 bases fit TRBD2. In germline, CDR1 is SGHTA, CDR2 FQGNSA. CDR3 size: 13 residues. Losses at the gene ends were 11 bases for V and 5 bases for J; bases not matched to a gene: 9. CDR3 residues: CALSGGLGETQYF. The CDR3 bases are TGTGCCTTAAGCGGGGGGCTCGGGGAGACCCAGTACTTC.

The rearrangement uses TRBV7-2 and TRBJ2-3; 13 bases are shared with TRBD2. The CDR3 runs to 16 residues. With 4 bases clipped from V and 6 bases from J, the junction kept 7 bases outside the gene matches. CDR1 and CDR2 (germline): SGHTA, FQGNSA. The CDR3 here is CASSSRLAGGTDTQYF. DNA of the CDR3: TGTGCCAGCAGCTCAAGACTAGCGGGAGGTACGGATACGCAGTATTTT.

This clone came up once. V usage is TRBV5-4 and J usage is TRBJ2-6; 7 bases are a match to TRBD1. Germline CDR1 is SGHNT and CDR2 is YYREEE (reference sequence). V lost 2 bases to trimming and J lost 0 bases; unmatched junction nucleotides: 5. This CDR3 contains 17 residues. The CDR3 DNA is TGTGCCAGCAGCTTCAGGGGACAGATCTCTGGGGCCAACGTCCTGACTTTC. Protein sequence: CASSFRGQISGANVLTF.

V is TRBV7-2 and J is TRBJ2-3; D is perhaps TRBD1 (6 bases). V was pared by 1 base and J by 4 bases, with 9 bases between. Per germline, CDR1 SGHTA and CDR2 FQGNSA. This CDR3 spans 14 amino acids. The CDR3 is CASSLVGGADTQYF. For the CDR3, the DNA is TGTGCCAGCAGCTTAGTTGGGGGCGCAGATACGCAGTATTTT.

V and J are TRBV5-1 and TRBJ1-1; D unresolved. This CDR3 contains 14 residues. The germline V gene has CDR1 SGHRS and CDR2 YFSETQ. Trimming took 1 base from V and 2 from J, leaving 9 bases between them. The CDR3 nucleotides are TGCGCCAGCAGCTTGCTTTCGCTAAACACTGAAGCTTTCTTT. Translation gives CASSLLSLNTEAFF.

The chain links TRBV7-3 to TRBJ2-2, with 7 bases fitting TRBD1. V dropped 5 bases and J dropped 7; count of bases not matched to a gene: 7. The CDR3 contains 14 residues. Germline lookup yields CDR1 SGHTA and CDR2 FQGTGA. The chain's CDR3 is CASSPQTGLGELFF. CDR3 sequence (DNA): TGTGCCAGCAGCCCCCAGACAGGGCTCGGGGAGCTGTTTTTT.

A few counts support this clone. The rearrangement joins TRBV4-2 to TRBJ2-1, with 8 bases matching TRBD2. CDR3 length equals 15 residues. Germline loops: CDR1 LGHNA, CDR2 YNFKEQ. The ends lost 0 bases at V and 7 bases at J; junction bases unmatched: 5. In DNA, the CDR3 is TGTGCCAGCAGCCAAGAAGCGGGGGCAAGTAATGAGCAGTTCTTC. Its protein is CASSQEAGASNEQFF.

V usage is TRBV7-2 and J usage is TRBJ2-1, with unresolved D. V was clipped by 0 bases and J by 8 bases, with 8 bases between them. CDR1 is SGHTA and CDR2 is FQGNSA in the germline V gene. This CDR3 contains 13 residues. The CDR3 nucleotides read TGTGCCAGCAGCTTAGCCCGGTTGGATGAGCAGTTCTTC. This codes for CASSLARLDEQFF.

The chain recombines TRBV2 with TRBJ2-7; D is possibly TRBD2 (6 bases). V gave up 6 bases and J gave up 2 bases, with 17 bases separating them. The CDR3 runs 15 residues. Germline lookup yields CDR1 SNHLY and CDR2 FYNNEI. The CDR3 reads CASRQLAARAYEQYF. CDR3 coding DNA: TGTGCCAGCAGACAATTAGCGGCTAGAGCCTACGAGCAGTACTTC.

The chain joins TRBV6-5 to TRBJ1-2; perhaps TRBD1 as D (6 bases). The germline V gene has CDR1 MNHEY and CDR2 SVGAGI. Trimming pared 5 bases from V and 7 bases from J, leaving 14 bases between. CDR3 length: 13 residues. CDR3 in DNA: TGTGCCAGCAGTCGGCGTGGGGGCGCTGGCTACACCTTC. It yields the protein CASSRRGGAGYTF.

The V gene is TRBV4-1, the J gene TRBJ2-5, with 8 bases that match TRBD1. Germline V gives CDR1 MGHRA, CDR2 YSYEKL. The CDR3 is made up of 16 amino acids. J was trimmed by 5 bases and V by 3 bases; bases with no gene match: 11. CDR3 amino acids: CASSQRETGAGETQYF. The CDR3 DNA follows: TGCGCCAGCAGCCAGAGGGAGACAGGGGCGGGGGAGACCCAGTACTTC.

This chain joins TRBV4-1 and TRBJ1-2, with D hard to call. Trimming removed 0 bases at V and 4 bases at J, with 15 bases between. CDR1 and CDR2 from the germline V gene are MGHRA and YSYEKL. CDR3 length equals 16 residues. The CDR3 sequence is CASSQDFIGKGYGYTF. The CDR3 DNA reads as TGCGCCAGCAGCCAAGATTTTATCGGGAAGGGCTATGGCTACACCTTC.

CDR3 protein: CASSEGRVQPQHF. CDR3 nucleotide sequence: TGTGCCAGCAGCGAGGGGAGGGTTCAGCCCCAGCATTTT. The V gene is TRBV7-2, the J gene TRBJ1-5; a possible D gene is TRBD1 (5 bases). The length of the CDR3 is 13 residues. V was cut by 5 bases and J by 6 bases, with 11 bases left in between. CDR1 is SGHTA, CDR2 FQGNSA, per germline.

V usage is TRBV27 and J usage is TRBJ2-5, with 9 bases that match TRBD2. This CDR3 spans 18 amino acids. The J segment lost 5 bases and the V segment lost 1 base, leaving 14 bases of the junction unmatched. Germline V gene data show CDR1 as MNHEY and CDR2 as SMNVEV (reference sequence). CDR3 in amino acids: CASSLFVPVSGGSETQYF. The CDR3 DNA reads TGTGCCAGCAGTTTATTTGTTCCGGTTAGCGGGGGTAGTGAGACCCAGTACTTC.

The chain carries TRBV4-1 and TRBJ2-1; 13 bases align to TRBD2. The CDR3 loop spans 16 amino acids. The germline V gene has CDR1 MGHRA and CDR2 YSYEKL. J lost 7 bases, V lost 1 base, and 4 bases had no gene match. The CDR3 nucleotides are TGCGCCAGCAGCCAAGGCTCGACTAGCGGGGGGAATGAGCAGTTCTTC. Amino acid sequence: CASSQGSTSGGNEQFF.

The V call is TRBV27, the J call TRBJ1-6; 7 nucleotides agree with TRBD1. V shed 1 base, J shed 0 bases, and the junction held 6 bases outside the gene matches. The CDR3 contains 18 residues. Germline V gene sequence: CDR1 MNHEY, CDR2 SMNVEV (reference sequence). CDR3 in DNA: TGTGCCAGCAGTTTATGGCTCAGGGGGAGCTCCTATAATTCACCCCTCCACTTT. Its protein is CASSLWLRGSSYNSPLHF.

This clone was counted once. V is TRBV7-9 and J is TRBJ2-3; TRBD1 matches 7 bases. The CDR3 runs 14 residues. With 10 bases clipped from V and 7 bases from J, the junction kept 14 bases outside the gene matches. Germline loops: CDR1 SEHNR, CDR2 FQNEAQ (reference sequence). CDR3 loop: CATRNRGPANTQYF. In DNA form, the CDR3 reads TGTGCCACCCGAAACAGGGGCCCGGCTAATACGCAGTATTTT.

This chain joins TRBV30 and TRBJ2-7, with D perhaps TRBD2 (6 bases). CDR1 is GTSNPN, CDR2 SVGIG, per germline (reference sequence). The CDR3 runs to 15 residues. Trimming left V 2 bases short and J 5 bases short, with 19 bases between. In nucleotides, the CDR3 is TGTGCCTGGAGTTTCGTCGGTGGGGGGAAGGACGAGCAGTACTTC. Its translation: CAWSFVGGGKDEQYF.

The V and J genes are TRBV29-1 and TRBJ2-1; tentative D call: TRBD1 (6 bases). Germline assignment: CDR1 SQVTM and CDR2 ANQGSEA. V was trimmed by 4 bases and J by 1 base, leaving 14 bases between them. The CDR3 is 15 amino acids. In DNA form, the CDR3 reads TGCAGCGTTGCTTGGCTAACAGGGTCCTACAATGAGCAGTTCTTC. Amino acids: CSVAWLTGSYNEQFF.

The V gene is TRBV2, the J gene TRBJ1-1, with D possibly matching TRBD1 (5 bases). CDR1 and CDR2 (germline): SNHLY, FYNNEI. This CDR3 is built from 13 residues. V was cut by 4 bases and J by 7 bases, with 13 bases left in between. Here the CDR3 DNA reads TGTGCCAGCAGTGGGGGGGTTGGGAGTGAAGCTTTCTTT. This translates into CASSGGVGSEAFF.

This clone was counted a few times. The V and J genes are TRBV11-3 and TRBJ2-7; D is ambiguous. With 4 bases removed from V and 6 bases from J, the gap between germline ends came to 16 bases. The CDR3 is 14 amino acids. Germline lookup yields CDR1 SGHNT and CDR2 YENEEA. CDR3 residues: CASSSGSINGEQYF. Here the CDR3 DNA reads TGTGCCAGCAGCTCCGGGTCCATAAATGGCGAGCAGTACTTC.

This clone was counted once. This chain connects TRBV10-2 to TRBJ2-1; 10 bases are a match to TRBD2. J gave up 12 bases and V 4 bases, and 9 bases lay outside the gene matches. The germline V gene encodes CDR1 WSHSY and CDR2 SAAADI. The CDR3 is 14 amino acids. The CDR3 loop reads CASSGKAGGPLQFF. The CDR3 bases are TGCGCCAGCAGTGGAAAAGCGGGAGGGCCCCTGCAGTTCTTC.

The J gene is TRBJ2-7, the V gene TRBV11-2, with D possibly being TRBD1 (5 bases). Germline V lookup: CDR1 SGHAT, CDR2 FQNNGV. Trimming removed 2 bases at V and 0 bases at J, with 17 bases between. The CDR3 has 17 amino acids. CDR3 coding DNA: TGTGCCAGCAGCTTACGGCGGACCGAGACAGTCTCCTACGAGCAGTACTTC. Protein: CASSLRRTETVSYEQYF.